What follows describes a single TCR beta chain. This entry is derived from a study of cytomegalovirus exposure and HLA in healthy donors. The repertoire was sequenced with immunoSEQ multiplex PCR; TCRdb's copy has only in-frame clones and lacks some. Among over 150,000 clones listed, 84% were seen once. This TCR derives from a woman in her twenties or thirties in good health and CMV-seropositive. Sequenced sample: PBMCs.

The CDR3: CASSRARGGVQPQHF. CDR3 in DNA: TGTGCCAGCAGTCGGGCCCGGGGGGGAGTTCAGCCCCAGCATTTT. The rearrangement links TRBV6-5 to TRBJ1-5, with D perhaps TRBD1 (5 bases). Trimming cost V 5 bases and J 6 bases, with 17 bases left between them. The CDR3 has 15 residues. From germline, CDR1 is MNHEY and CDR2 SVGAGI.